The rows below give T cell receptor beta chains drawn from one sample of a study of blood T cells in healthy people across ages. TCRdb analysed the 5' RACE reads with MiXCR anew, one entry per CDR3 protein. The data show 650,000 to 950,000 distinct CDR3 sequences, under 45% seen once. Material: blood. These receptors came from a man in his fifties or sixties in good health. CDR3s include the opening cysteine and the closing phenylalanine or tryptophan. A D gene is named only where the DNA matches it firmly. Some rows mark clone size as missing; the rest say once, few, many or name a class of expanded clone.

. TRBJ2-6 TRBD2 TRBV12-3/TRBV12-4 TGTGCCAGCAGTCGACTAGCGGGGCGCTCTGGGGCCAACGTCCTGACTTTC CASSRLAGRSGANVLTF
. TRBJ2-3 . TRBV4-1 TGCGCCAGCAGCCAAGAGCGGGACCAGACCACGGATACGCAGTATTTT CASSQERDQTTDTQYF
few TRBJ2-2 . TRBV5-1 TGCGCCAGCAGCTTGTCCGGAGACACCGGGGAGCTGTTTTTT CASSLSGDTGELFF
. TRBJ1-1 . TRBV6-2/TRBV6-3 TGTGCCAGCAGTTACGGGGCTGGGCGGAAGAACACTGAAGCTTTCTTT CASSYGAGRKNTEAFF
few TRBJ2-3 TRBD1 TRBV5-1 TGCGCCAGCAGCCCCAAGACAGGGGACACGCAGTATTTT CASSPKTGDTQYF
. TRBJ1-4 . TRBV6-5 TGTGCCAGCAGTTACTCGAATCCGGGTGAAAAACTGTTTTTT CASSYSNPGEKLFF
few TRBJ1-5 . TRBV20-1 TGCAGTGCTAGAGTGGGCACACAGCTAAATCAGCCCCAGCATTTT CSARVGTQLNQPQHF
many TRBJ2-5 . TRBV4-1 TGCGCCAGCAGCCTCGAGGCTTCATTGGAGACCCAGTACTTC CASSLEASLETQYF
few TRBJ2-1 TRBD2 TRBV5-1 TGCGCCAGCAGCTCCGGGACTAGCGGGAACAATGAGCAGTTCTTC CASSSGTSGNNEQFF
. TRBJ1-2 . TRBV28 TGTGCCAGCGGAATCCCGGAGGCTCTCTATGGCTACACCTTC CASGIPEALYGYTF
. TRBJ2-7 . TRBV20-1 TGCAGTGCTAGACCCCAGGCCACCTACGAGCAGTACTTC CSARPQATYEQYF
few TRBJ2-3 TRBD2 TRBV6-2/TRBV6-3 TGTGCCAGCAGTAACCCGGGACTAGCGGGGGCTAGCACAGATACGCAGTATTTT CASSNPGLAGASTDTQYF
. TRBJ2-2 TRBD1 TRBV5-1 TGCGCCAGCAGCCCGGACAGGGGCTCCGGGGAGCTGTTTTTT CASSPDRGSGELFF
. TRBJ2-7 . TRBV27 TGTGCCAGCAGTTTAAGGGGGGCTGCCTACGAGCAGTACTTC CASSLRGAAYEQYF
few TRBJ2-1 TRBD2 TRBV5-1 TGCGCCAGCAGCCCTACACCGGGACTAGTGTTCAATGAGCAGTTCTTC CASSPTPGLVFNEQFF
. TRBJ2-3 TRBD2 TRBV20-1 TGCAGTGCTCAACCTTCGGCGGGGGGCACAGATACGCAGTATTTT CSAQPSAGGTDTQYF
. TRBJ1-1 . TRBV10-3 TGTGCCATCGGCGAACGAACTGAAGCTTTCTTT CAIGERTEAFF
. TRBJ2-7 . TRBV5-1 TGCGCCAGCAGCTTGAACCAGGGGTCCTACGAGCAGTACTTC CASSLNQGSYEQYF
. TRBJ2-5 . TRBV9 TGTGCCAGCAGCGTAGAAATGCTAGCTACGGGTGAGCAGTACTTC CASSVEMLATGEQYF
few TRBJ2-7 TRBD2 TRBV12-3/TRBV12-4 TGTGCCAGCAGCCCGACTAGCGGGGGACCAACCTACGAGCAGTACTTC CASSPTSGGPTYEQYF
few TRBJ2-7 . TRBV29-1 TGCAGCGTTGAAGTGGTTATGGGATACGAGCAGTACTTC CSVEVVMGYEQYF
. TRBJ1-5 . TRBV5-1 TGCGCCAGCAGCTTGGGTGGAAGGAGCAATCAGCCCCAGCATTTT CASSLGGRSNQPQHF
. TRBJ2-4 TRBD1 TRBV12-3/TRBV12-4 TGTGCCAGCAGTTGGACAGGGGGCCCCCAAAACATTCAGTACTTC CASSWTGGPQNIQYF
. TRBJ1-4 . TRBV15 TGTGCCACCAGCAGAGAGGGGGGGAGAAATGAAAAACTGTTTTTT CATSREGGRNEKLFF
. TRBJ2-3 . TRBV5-1 TGCGCCAGCAGACGTGGGGGGGCAGATGATATGCAGTATTTT CASRRGGADDMQYF
. TRBJ1-2 TRBD1 TRBV20-1 TGCAGTGCTGGGGGACAGGGGGACCGAACGAGGGGCTACACCTTC CSAGGQGDRTRGYTF
few TRBJ2-5 . TRBV3-1 TGTGCCAGCAGCCCCCCGGAGAAGGGCGGTGAGACCCAGTACTTC CASSPPEKGGETQYF
few TRBJ2-1 TRBD2 TRBV2 TGTGCCAGCAGCGGACTAGCGGCCTACAATGAGCAGTTCTTC CASSGLAAYNEQFF
. TRBJ2-5 . TRBV4-1 TGCGCCAGCAGCTCTGGGGGGGGCTTAAAGACCCAGTACTTC CASSSGGGLKTQYF
. TRBJ1-1 . TRBV2 TGTGCCAGCAGGAAGTCTGGTGGGGCGAACACTGAAGCTTTCTTT CASRKSGGANTEAFF
. TRBJ2-7 TRBD1 TRBV20-1 TGCAGTGCTATCCAGAGAGGGACAGGGGGCCCCGAGCAGTACTTC CSAIQRGTGGPEQYF
few TRBJ2-3 . TRBV27 TGTGCCAGCAGTTTATCCCCGAAGGGGGGGCAGGGAGATACGCAGTATTTT CASSLSPKGGQGDTQYF
. TRBJ2-1 . TRBV20-1 TGCAGTGCTAGGCGGACTCTGCAGTTCTTC CSARRTLQFF
few TRBJ2-1 . TRBV7-2 TGTGCCAGCAGCACAACCCGGGGGGCGGGGAATGAGCAGTTCTTC CASSTTRGAGNEQFF
. TRBJ1-2 . TRBV20-1 TGCAGTGCTATTCGGCAGGGGCAAGGCTATGGCTACACCTTC CSAIRQGQGYGYTF
. TRBJ1-2 . TRBV18 TGTGCCAGCTCACCAGTAGACGACGCTAACTATGGCTACACCTTC CASSPVDDANYGYTF
. TRBJ2-7 TRBD1 TRBV6-6 TGTGCCAGCAGGGGGACAGTTACCGACTCCTACGAGCAGTACTTC CASRGTVTDSYEQYF
few TRBJ1-4 . TRBV7-2 TGTGCCAGCAGCCGGGGACGTGAAAAACTGTTTTTT CASSRGREKLFF
once TRBJ2-3 TRBD2 TRBV27 TGTGCCAGCAGTCCTACCTTCAAGCGGGGGGGCTACACAGATACGCAGTATTTT CASSPTFKRGGYTDTQYF
. TRBJ2-3 . TRBV7-6 TGTGCCAGCAGCTTAGGCAAAGATACGCAGTATTTT CASSLGKDTQYF
many TRBJ1-1 . TRBV13 TGTGCCAGCAGCTTAGGCCTAAATCCAGGGGAGCGTTCTGAAGCTTTCTTT CASSLGLNPGERSEAFF
many TRBJ2-7 TRBD2 TRBV4-3 TGCGCCAGCAGCCAAGAAGCGGGGGGCTTCGGCGAGCAGTACTTC CASSQEAGGFGEQYF
many TRBJ2-7 . TRBV3-1 TGTGCCAGCAGCCAAGCGAGCTCCTACGAGCAGTACTTC CASSQASSYEQYF
. TRBJ2-3 TRBD1 TRBV11-2 TGTGCCATCACGACAGGGGGATTCACAGATACGCAGTATTTT CAITTGGFTDTQYF
. TRBJ1-6 TRBD1 TRBV12-3/TRBV12-4 TGTGCCAGCAGTTTACAGGGGGGCAATTCACTCCTCCACTTT CASSLQGGNSLLHF
. TRBJ1-1 . TRBV3-1 TGTGCCAGCAGCCTCGCCGGGGGCGGAATCCTGAACACTGAAGCTTTCTTT CASSLAGGGILNTEAFF
. TRBJ2-1 TRBD2 TRBV4-1 TGCGCCAGCAGCACCGCCGGGACTACCGTCAATGAGCAGTTCTTC CASSTAGTTVNEQFF
. TRBJ1-6 . TRBV24-1 TGTGCCACCAGTGATTTGCAGAAGAGGTCGGGACCGAGAAGTTCACCCCTCCACTTT CATSDLQKRSGPRSSPLHF
few TRBJ2-7 . TRBV20-1 TGCAGTGCTAGAGATAAGAAGGACGGGAGCTCCTACGAGCAGTACTTC CSARDKKDGSSYEQYF
many TRBJ2-5 TRBD2 TRBV6-2/TRBV6-3 TGTGCCAGCAGCTACGGACTAGAAGAGACCCAGTACTTC CASSYGLEETQYF
. TRBJ2-1 TRBD1 TRBV6-2/TRBV6-3 TGTGCCAGCAGTTACTCGACAGGGAAGTACAATGAGCAGTTCTTC CASSYSTGKYNEQFF
many TRBJ2-5 . TRBV15 TGTGCCACCAGCAGGGTCGGAGAGACCCAGTACTTC CATSRVGETQYF
. TRBJ2-5 TRBD2 TRBV20-1 TGCAGTGCTAGAAGGGAAGCGGGAGAGGAGACCCAGTACTTC CSARREAGEETQYF
. TRBJ2-7 . TRBV11-3 TGTGCCAGCAGCCGTCCTCCAGCCTACGAGCAGTACTTC CASSRPPAYEQYF
. TRBJ1-1 TRBD1 TRBV25-1 TGTGCCAGCAGTGGGACAGGGCGATTCACTGAAGCTTTCTTT CASSGTGRFTEAFF
. TRBJ1-3 . TRBV6-1 TGTGCCAGCAGTTCAGGGGCAAGCTCTGGAAACGCCATATATTTT CASSSGASSGNAIYF